The next 2 T cell receptor beta chains were all read from a single sample in a study of early T cells in non-severe SARS-CoV-2 infection. TCRdb redid the calling of the 5' RACE reads with MiXCR, one entry per CDR3 protein. The sample records about 60,000 distinct CDR3 sequences, 20% to 25% being singletons. This sample comprised whole blood, obtained at baseline. These receptor sequences come from an adult who was a healthcare worker with PCR-confirmed SARS-CoV-2 infection or an uninfected control (not recorded which).

The chain joins TRBV13 to TRBJ2-3; perhaps TRBD1 as D (5 bases). Trimming pared 6 bases from V and 2 bases from J, leaving 18 bases between. Germline V gene data show CDR1 as PRHDT and CDR2 as FYEKMQ (reference sequence). The CDR3 runs to 16 residues. Here the CDR3 reads CASRHRTADLTDTQYF. CDR3 DNA: TGTGCCAGCAGACACAGGACCGCGGACCTCACAGATACGCAGTATTTT.

This clonotype occurred a few times. The V call is TRBV29-1, the J call TRBJ1-2; D not resolved. The CDR3 extends over 12 amino acids. Germline CDR1 reads SQVTM; CDR2 reads ANQGSEA. The V end lost 7 bases, the J end lost 4 bases, and 13 bases lay between the germline ends. The CDR3 region has the DNA TGCAGCGAGGGTACGGAGGTCTATGGCTACACCTTC. Translated: CSEGTEVYGYTF.